Sequencing of this T cell receptor (beta chain) was carried out in a study of cytomegalovirus exposure and HLA in healthy donors. This CDR3 is 14 amino acids long. Trimming removed 2 bases from V and 1 base from J, with 7 bases in between. Germline CDR1 and CDR2: SGHRS and YFSETQ. The study's findings and limits: The authors later found TCR association rates varying by HLA locus, with DRB1 most and HLA-C fewest.

In regard to this clone: Its antigen is as yet unknown.

Researchers ran the PCR with 60 Vbeta and 13 Jbeta primers. Original processing methods: Among the unique TCR beta chains that a later analysis counted, about 81 million in all, around 11 million were shared. TCRdb keeps only in-frame clones here, not all; method: immunoSEQ multiplex PCR. The DNA gave D and trimming, while V, J and clone size come from that table. Here the sample spans 200,000 to 250,000 clones, under 90% being singletons. The TCR comes from a human donor in good health. This rearrangement joins TRBV5-1 to TRBJ1-5; perhaps TRBD1 as D (5 bases). Sequencing used PBMCs. In DNA, the CDR3 is TGCGCCAGCAGCTTTGGGGGGAGCAATCAGCCCCAGCATTTT. Amino acid sequence: CASSFGGSNQPQHF.